A single sample is the source of the 25 T cell receptor beta chains below, sequenced in a study of CD8 T cells in ankylosing spondylitis. Points from the study as a whole: Seemingly characteristic of ankylosing spondylitis blood was a TCR beta motif consisting of 7 or 8 highly homologous variants.

One entry per CDR3 protein results from TCRdb running MiXCR on the 5' RACE reads. The table shows 670,000 or so distinct CDR3 sequences, with around 20% occurring only once. No antigen has been assigned to these receptors. The sample was blood, either unsorted or a sorted T cell fraction (not recorded which). These receptors all come from a male donor with ankylosing spondylitis.

The V and J genes are TRBV2 and TRBJ2-1, with 11 bases aligning to TRBD2. The CDR3 totals 16 residues. The germline gives CDR1 SNHLY, CDR2 FYNNEI. After removal of 5 bases from V and 5 bases from J, the junction contained 8 bases not matched to a gene. The CDR3 nucleotides read TGTGCCAGCAGTTGGCGCCTAGCGGGAGGCCACAATGAGCAGTTCTTC. It translates to CASSWRLAGGHNEQFF.

V and J are TRBV3-1 and TRBJ2-2; 7 bases align to TRBD2. Germline values: CDR1 LGHDT, CDR2 YNNKEL (reference sequence). The length of the CDR3 is 15 residues. V trimming: 1 base; J trimming: 5 bases; junction bases outside the gene matches: 4. CDR3 sequence reads: CASSQGGGWTGELFF. CDR3 bases: TGTGCCAGCAGCCAAGGCGGGGGATGGACCGGGGAGCTGTTTTTT. Together with reference TRBV3-1 and TRBJ2-2, the CDR3 gives the full variable domain: DTAVSQTPKYLVTQMGNDKSIKCEQNLGHDTMYWYKQDSKKFLKIMFSYNNKELIINETVPNRFSPKSPDKAHLNLHINSLELGDSAVYFCASSQGGGWTGELFFGEGSRLTVL.

V and J are TRBV20-1 and TRBJ2-5; 12 bases are shared with TRBD2. V trimming: 5 bases; J trimming: 2 bases; junction bases outside the gene matches: 15. The CDR3 loop spans 18 amino acids. Germline V gives CDR1 DFQATT, CDR2 SNEGSKA (reference sequence). The CDR3 coding sequence is TGCAGTGCTCCCCGGAGACTAGCGGGAGAGGGGTTACAAGAGACCCAGTACTTC. Its protein product is CSAPRRLAGEGLQETQYF.

This clonotype was found a few times. The chain recombines TRBV7-3 with TRBJ2-3; 9 nucleotides agree with TRBD1. The germline V gene has CDR1 SGHTA and CDR2 FQGTGA. The CDR3 has 13 residues. After removal of 0 bases from V and 8 bases from J, the junction contained 0 bases not matched to a gene. The DNA for the CDR3 is TGTGCCAGCAGCTTAACACAGGGGGCTACGCAGTATTTT. The encoded protein is CASSLTQGATQYF.

The J gene is TRBJ2-7, the V gene TRBV27; D gene uncertain. Germline CDR1 MNHEY, CDR2 SMNVEV (reference sequence). The CDR3 has 16 amino acids. V lost 2 bases and J lost 0, with 14 bases in between. The CDR3 nucleotides are TGTGCCAGCAGTTTAATGTTGGTGGGCAGCTCCTACGAGCAGTACTTC. Its translation: CASSLMLVGSSYEQYF.

This clonotype has a handful of counts. This chain connects TRBV4-1 to TRBJ1-2; D is unresolved. The ends were cut back, 3 bases at V and 4 bases at J, with 9 bases in the middle. The germline V gene has CDR1 MGHRA and CDR2 YSYEKL. This CDR3 contains 13 residues. The CDR3 spells CASSHDGVYGYTF. The CDR3 bases are TGCGCCAGCAGCCACGACGGAGTCTATGGCTACACCTTC.

This clonotype was recorded a few times. The J gene is TRBJ1-6, the V gene TRBV4-1; D is undetermined. V was trimmed by 0 bases and J by 0 bases, leaving 12 bases between them. This CDR3 has 18 residues. Germline CDR1 MGHRA, CDR2 YSYEKL. The CDR3 DNA is TGCGCCAGCAGCCAAGATCTGGCAGGCCTCTCCTATAATTCACCCCTCCACTTT. This sequence encodes CASSQDLAGLSYNSPLHF.

In its sample, this clonotype was seen a few times. The CDR3 bases are TGCAGTGCTAGGAAATCGGGGAGCGGGGCCGGCGGGGAGCTGTTTTTT. This translates into CSARKSGSGAGGELFF. This sequence joins TRBV20-1 and TRBJ2-2; 7 nucleotides agree with TRBD2. The CDR3 runs to 16 residues. V was clipped by 3 bases and J by 7 bases; unmatched bases: 14. CDR1 and CDR2 (germline): DFQATT, SNEGSKA (reference sequence).

This clonotype was found many times. The rearrangement links TRBV3-1 to TRBJ2-2; no clear D gene. The germline V gene has CDR1 LGHDT and CDR2 YNNKEL (reference sequence). The CDR3 runs to 13 residues. Trimming pared 2 bases from V and 4 bases from J, leaving 5 bases between. The CDR3 is CASSQTRTGELFF. CDR3 DNA: TGTGCCAGCAGCCAAACTCGCACCGGGGAGCTGTTTTTT. Full variable domain (remainder filled in from reference TRBV3-1 and TRBJ2-2): DTAVSQTPKYLVTQMGNDKSIKCEQNLGHDTMYWYKQDSKKFLKIMFSYNNKELIINETVPNRFSPKSPDKAHLNLHINSLELGDSAVYFCASSQTRTGELFFGEGSRLTVL.

This clonotype was seen a handful of times. V and J are TRBV5-1 and TRBJ1-5, with 7 bases fitting TRBD1. Germline values: CDR1 SGHRS, CDR2 YFSETQ. Germline trimming cut 4 bases from V and 5 bases from J; bases unmatched to any gene: 3. The length of the CDR3 is 13 residues. The CDR3 loop is CASSRDSHQPQHF. The CDR3 DNA follows: TGCGCCAGCAGCAGGGACAGTCATCAGCCCCAGCATTTT.

The chain uses TRBV29-1 and TRBJ2-6, with TRBD1 identical over 8 bases. CDR1 is SQVTM and CDR2 is ANQGSEA in the germline V gene. CDR3 length equals 15 residues. After removal of 5 bases from V and 4 bases from J, the junction contained 7 bases not matched to a gene. The CDR3 loop reads CSVPGQASGANVLTF. In DNA, the CDR3 is TGCAGCGTTCCGGGACAGGCATCCGGGGCCAACGTCCTGACTTTC.

The chain uses TRBV11-2 and TRBJ1-1; 7 bases line up with TRBD1. J lost 0 bases, V lost 5 bases, and 15 bases had no gene match. The CDR3 has 18 amino acids. CDR1 and CDR2 from the germline V gene are SGHAT and FQNNGV. The CDR3 sequence: CASSRPRQGILMNTEAFF. The CDR3 DNA reads TGTGCCAGCAGCCGACCTCGACAGGGAATTCTTATGAACACTGAAGCTTTCTTT.

The rearrangement joins TRBV20-1 to TRBJ2-7; unclear D gene. Trimming pared 3 bases from V and 5 bases from J, leaving 23 bases between. This CDR3 comprises 16 residues. Per the germline V gene, CDR1 is DFQATT and CDR2 is SNEGSKA (reference sequence). In nucleotides, the CDR3 is TGCAGTGCTAGGCCCCACCGGCGACAAGGGTCCCACGAGCAGTACTTC. It yields the protein CSARPHRRQGSHEQYF.

This chain joins TRBV6-5 and TRBJ2-5; 7 bases agree with TRBD1. Losses at the gene ends were 6 bases for V and 6 bases for J; bases not matched to a gene: 7. The CDR3 has 13 amino acids. Looked up from germline, CDR1 is MNHEY and CDR2 is SVGAGI. CDR3 bases: TGTGCCAGCAGACTACAGGGGATAAAGACCCAGTACTTC. This encodes CASRLQGIKTQYF.

V gene TRBV19 combines with J gene TRBJ2-1, with D perhaps matching TRBD2 (6 bases). Trimming took off 2 bases at V and 4 bases at J, with 15 bases between the two ends. The CDR3 spans 16 residues. CDR1 is LNHDA, CDR2 SQIVND, per germline (reference sequence). Here the CDR3 DNA reads TGTGCCAGTAGTATAATCGTCCAGCGGGCGTACAATGAGCAGTTCTTC. This codes for CASSIIVQRAYNEQFF.

This clonotype has only a few counts. The chain carries TRBV5-1 and TRBJ2-1; the D is unclear. From germline, CDR1 is SGHRS and CDR2 YFSETQ. V was clipped by 4 bases and J by 4 bases, with 15 bases between them. This CDR3 is 15 amino acids long. This CDR3 is CASSRAVNGYNEQFF. In DNA form, the CDR3 reads TGCGCCAGCAGCCGAGCAGTGAATGGGTACAATGAGCAGTTCTTC.

This clonotype has just a few counts. This chain links TRBV11-1 with TRBJ2-7; tentatively, D is TRBD1 or TRBD2 (5 bases each). The germline gives CDR1 SGHAT, CDR2 FQDESV (reference sequence). V lost 1 base and J 3 bases, leaving 13 bases between the germline ends. The CDR3 runs to 15 residues. This chain's CDR3 is CASSLGLQAGYEQYF. CDR3 nucleotides: TGTGCCAGCAGCTTAGGGTTACAGGCGGGCTACGAGCAGTACTTC.

This clonotype showed up just a few times. The rearrangement links TRBV6-1 to TRBJ2-3; TRBD2 aligns across 12 bases. Germline loops: CDR1 MNHNS, CDR2 SASEGT. The CDR3 is 14 amino acids. V dropped 8 bases and J dropped 2; count of bases not matched to a gene: 2. The chain's CDR3 is CASRTSGNTDTQYF. For the CDR3, the DNA is TGTGCCAGCCGGACTAGCGGGAACACAGATACGCAGTATTTT.

This clonotype was seen a few times. The J gene is TRBJ2-2, the V gene TRBV12-3 or TRBV12-4, with TRBD2 matching 7 bases. CDR3 length: 16 amino acids. The V gene end was trimmed by 4 bases and the J gene end by 1 base; junction bases not matched to a gene: 6. The CDR3 sequence is CASSYHGLGNTGELFF. For the CDR3, the DNA is TGTGCCAGCAGTTACCACGGACTAGGGAACACCGGGGAGCTGTTTTTT.

This clonotype was observed a few times. The V gene is TRBV7-2, the J gene TRBJ1-2; possible D gene TRBD1, 5 bases. The V end lost 4 bases, the J end lost 6 bases, and 15 bases lay between the germline ends. The CDR3 spans 14 residues. Germline loops: CDR1 SGHTA, CDR2 FQGNSA. CDR3 sequence: CASSSGPSTNGYTF. CDR3 coding DNA: TGTGCCAGCAGCTCGGGACCCTCAACTAATGGCTACACCTTC.

This rearrangement joins TRBV12-3 or TRBV12-4 to TRBJ2-7; D may correspond to TRBD1 or TRBD2 (5 bases each). This CDR3 comprises 14 residues. V was cut by 5 bases and J by 3 bases, with 14 bases left in between. The CDR3 DNA is TGTGCCAGCAGTATCGGGGACCTTAACTACGAGCAGTACTTC. This sequence encodes CASSIGDLNYEQYF.

The rearrangement uses TRBV29-1 and TRBJ2-1; D possibly corresponds to TRBD2 (7 bases). Germline CDR1 reads SQVTM; CDR2 reads ANQGSEA. The CDR3 has 17 amino acids. The ends were cut back, 0 bases at V and 4 bases at J, with 19 bases in the middle. CDR3 nucleotide sequence: TGCAGCGTTGAAGATCGGTATGGAGCGGGACAATACAATGAGCAGTTCTTC. Translating gives CSVEDRYGAGQYNEQFF.

This clonotype was detected ten times or more. The J gene is TRBJ2-1, the V gene TRBV14; TRBD2 agrees at 8 bases. V shed 4 bases, J shed 2 bases, and the junction held 4 bases outside the gene matches. This CDR3 has 15 amino acids. Germline CDR1 reads SGHDN; CDR2 reads FVKESK. The CDR3 coding sequence is TGTGCCAGCAGCCCCTATAGCGGGGCCTACAATGAGCAGTTCTTC. It encodes CASSPYSGAYNEQFF.

The chain links TRBV2 to TRBJ1-2; 7 nucleotides align to TRBD1. The CDR3 spans 14 residues. Per the germline V gene, CDR1 is SNHLY and CDR2 is FYNNEI. V lost 6 bases, J lost 0 bases, and 4 bases stayed unmatched. The CDR3 here is CASRGDSSNYGYTF. In DNA, the CDR3 is TGTGCCAGCAGGGGGGACAGCTCTAACTATGGCTACACCTTC.

The chain couples TRBV11-2 to TRBJ2-1; D gene uncertain. V was pared by 7 bases and J by 5 bases, with 9 bases between. The CDR3 sequence is 12 residues long. Per germline, CDR1 SGHAT and CDR2 FQNNGV. CDR3 DNA sequence: TGTGCCAGCAACCCCGCAAACAATGAGCAGTTCTTC. Its protein product is CASNPANNEQFF.